Below, 16 T cell receptor beta chains from the same sample are listed, as sequenced in a study of blood T cell repertoires in COVID-19. Generated by immunoSEQ multiplex PCR, the TCRdb table keeps only in-frame clones and is missing some. The sample includes some 300,000 clones, about 87% of them seen just once. What was sequenced was peripheral blood. These receptors came from a man aged 65 to 85 with acute or convalescent COVID-19.

V gene TRBV19 combines with J gene TRBJ2-2; D unclear. Germline V lookup: CDR1 LNHDA, CDR2 SQIVND (reference sequence). V was shortened by 6 bases and J by 0 bases, with 8 bases between the two germline ends. This CDR3 comprises 14 residues. CDR3: CASRWQANTGELFF. The CDR3 DNA follows: TGTGCCAGTAGATGGCAGGCGAACACCGGGGAGCTGTTTTTT.

Only a few counts were recorded for this clone. V gene TRBV11-2 combines with J gene TRBJ2-7, with TRBD1 matching 9 bases. Germline CDR1 SGHAT, CDR2 FQNNGV. V shed 6 bases and J 4 bases; nucleotides not matched to a gene: 16. The CDR3 length is 17 residues. This CDR3 reads CASRKHSAGTGIYEQYF. In DNA, the CDR3 is TGTGCCAGCAGAAAACACTCGGCGGGGACAGGGATTTACGAGCAGTACTTC.

This clone has only one observation. The rearrangement uses TRBV10-2 and TRBJ2-7; a weak D match, TRBD1 (6 bases). Per germline, CDR1 WSHSY and CDR2 SAAADI. CDR3 length equals 14 residues. Between the trimmed V and J ends, which lost 8 bases and 6 bases, there was a span of 20 bases. The CDR3 nucleotides read TGCGCCAGCGGAAGGGGACAAAATGGGGGCGAGCAGTACTTC. Translated: CASGRGQNGGEQYF.

The V call is TRBV10-3, the J call TRBJ1-2, with 8 bases identical to TRBD1. V gave up 6 bases and J gave up 6 bases; unmatched junction bases: 0. Germline V gives CDR1 ENHRY, CDR2 SYGVKD. The CDR3 extends over 11 amino acids. CDR3 region: CAIRTGDGYTF. The CDR3 DNA is TGTGCCATCAGGACAGGGGATGGCTACACCTTC.

The sample holds one count of this clone. The chain is built from TRBV11-3 and TRBJ2-7; maybe TRBD2 (7 bases). In germline, CDR1 is SGHNT, CDR2 YENEEA. Trimming took 9 bases from V and 4 from J, leaving 25 bases between them. The CDR3 extends over 16 amino acids. Here the CDR3 DNA reads TGTGCCAGAACCTCCCCGGATGGGGGGGCGATATACGAGCAGTACTTC. Its protein product is CARTSPDGGAIYEQYF. The entire variable domain, with the rest obtained from reference TRBV11-3 and TRBJ2-7, is as follows: EAGVVQSPRYKIIEKKQPVAFWCNPISGHNTLYWYLQNLGQGPELLIRYENEEAVDDSQLPKDRFSAERLKGVDSTLKIQPAELGDSAVYLCARTSPDGGAIYEQYFGPGTRLTVT.

V is TRBV5-1 and J is TRBJ2-3; tentative D call: TRBD1 (5 bases). CDR3 size: 15 residues. Germline CDR1 reads SGHRS; CDR2 reads YFSETQ. Trimming took off 3 bases at V and 2 bases at J, with 13 bases between the two ends. CDR3 amino acids: CASSSSTDNTDTQYF. CDR3 nucleotide sequence: TGCGCCAGCAGCTCGTCTACGGACAACACAGATACGCAGTATTTT.

The table lists this clone with a few counts. The V gene is TRBV6-5, the J gene TRBJ1-1; the match to TRBD1 covers 7 bases. The CDR3 extends over 13 amino acids. The junction had 4 bases not matched to a gene; V was cut back by 3 bases and J by 6 bases. The germline gives CDR1 MNHEY, CDR2 SVGAGI. CDR3: CASSYRQGPEAFF. The CDR3 nucleotides read TGTGCCAGCAGTTATCGACAGGGACCTGAAGCTTTCTTT.

The J gene is TRBJ1-2, the V gene TRBV2; 8 bases align to TRBD1. The CDR3 has 16 residues. Per germline, CDR1 SNHLY and CDR2 FYNNEI. With V trimmed by 4 bases and J by 6 bases, 13 bases remained unmatched. Here the CDR3 reads CASSVHSATGANGYTF. Here the CDR3 DNA reads TGTGCCAGCAGTGTACACTCTGCGACAGGGGCTAATGGCTACACCTTC.

In this sample, this clone turned up once. The rearrangement links TRBV6-5 to TRBJ1-5; D call uncertain. The V gene lost 7 bases and the J gene lost 7 bases, with 14 bases spanning the gap. Germline lookup yields CDR1 MNHEY and CDR2 SVGAGI. The length of the CDR3 is 13 residues. The CDR3 region has the DNA TGTGCCAGCACCGTAGGAGGAGGGCAGCCCCAGCATTTT. The encoded protein is CASTVGGGQPQHF.

The chain couples TRBV27 to TRBJ1-5; D gene unclear. Germline V gene lookup returns CDR1 MNHEY and CDR2 SMNVEV (reference sequence). V lost 5 bases and J lost 7, with 15 bases in between. The CDR3 is made up of 14 amino acids. CDR3 amino acids: CASSPQQAGQPQHF. CDR3 coding DNA: TGTGCCAGCAGTCCCCAACAAGCGGGGCAGCCCCAGCATTTT.

This clone occurred many times. V usage is TRBV6-2 or TRBV6-3 and J usage is TRBJ2-1, with 8 bases aligning to TRBD1. The CDR3 is 15 amino acids. V lost 5 bases to trimming and J lost 6 bases; unmatched junction nucleotides: 9. In germline, CDR1 is MNHEY, CDR2 SVGEGT. CDR3 sequence reads: CASSQTGVRVNEQFF. DNA of the CDR3: TGTGCCAGCAGTCAGACAGGGGTGAGGGTCAATGAGCAGTTCTTC.

The chain employs TRBV7-9 and TRBJ1-2, with 8 positions matching TRBD1. V shed 5 bases and J 4 bases; nucleotides not matched to a gene: 6. This CDR3 has 14 residues. Germline assignment: CDR1 SEHNR and CDR2 FQNEAQ (reference sequence). CDR3 in amino acids: CASSPTGEVYGYTF. In DNA form, the CDR3 reads TGTGCCAGCAGCCCGACAGGGGAGGTCTATGGCTACACCTTC.

The rearrangement joins TRBV19 to TRBJ1-4, with 9 bases matching TRBD1. The V gene end was trimmed by 4 bases and the J gene end by 7 bases; junction bases not matched to a gene: 13. This CDR3 comprises 17 residues. Germline V lookup: CDR1 LNHDA, CDR2 SQIVND (reference sequence). The CDR3 protein is CASSTEDRGPGGEKLFF. CDR3 coding DNA: TGTGCCAGTAGTACCGAGGACAGGGGACCCGGGGGTGAAAAACTGTTTTTT.

This chain joins TRBV3-1 (or the pseudogene TRBV3-2) and TRBJ1-2; TRBD1 is a possible D gene (6 bases). The V gene's germline CDR1 is LGHDT and CDR2 YNNKEL (reference sequence). CDR3 length equals 21 residues. V lost 4 bases and J lost 4, with 34 bases in between. The CDR3 loop is CASSRQDLLSAGVYPPYGYTF. The CDR3 DNA reads TGTGCCAGCAGCCGCCAAGATTTATTATCGGCAGGGGTTTACCCTCCCTATGGCTACACCTTC.

The V gene is TRBV3-1 (or the pseudogene TRBV3-2), the J gene TRBJ1-5, with 9 bases aligning to TRBD1. The CDR3 is made up of 14 amino acids. V lost 2 bases and J lost 6; bases outside the gene matches: 2. The germline gives CDR1 LGHDT, CDR2 YNNKEL (reference sequence). The CDR3 is CASSQWTGVQPQHF. In DNA, the CDR3 is TGTGCCAGCAGCCAATGGACAGGGGTTCAGCCCCAGCATTTT.

The chain carries TRBV11-2 and TRBJ2-7, with D perhaps matching TRBD2 (6 bases). The CDR3 runs 13 residues. Germline CDR1 reads SGHAT; CDR2 reads FQNNGV. Trimming cost V 5 bases and J 4 bases, with 12 bases left between them. The CDR3 loop reads CASSPRAGYEQYF. The CDR3 DNA sequence: TGTGCCAGCAGCCCAAGGGCGGGGTACGAGCAGTACTTC.